Presented here are 25 T cell receptor beta chains from one specimen sequenced in a study of Graves' ophthalmopathy and Graves' hyperthyroidism. The authors amplified TCR beta CDR3 regions from RNA transcripts. RT-PCR in the first round used HTBI primers; a second-round multiplex PCR followed. In TCRdb, the multiplex PCR reads were re-called with MiXCR into one record per CDR3 protein. This table has about 410,000 distinct CDR3 sequences, about 17% appearing once. Specimen: peripheral blood. The receptor source for this set is a woman between 18 and 29 years old with Graves' ophthalmopathy.

This rearrangement joins TRBV9 to TRBJ1-1; D unresolved. This CDR3 region has 13 residues. Trimming stripped 0 bases from V and 6 bases from J, with 9 bases between. Germline CDR1 is SGDLS and CDR2 is YYNGEE. In DNA, the CDR3 is TGTGCCAGCAGCGTAGAAGAAGGCGCTGAAGCTTTCTTT. Protein: CASSVEEGAEAFF.

The table lists this clonotype with many counts. The V and J genes are TRBV6-1 and TRBJ1-1; 10 nucleotides align to TRBD1. V trimming: 5 bases; J trimming: 4 bases; junction bases outside the gene matches: 4. The length of the CDR3 is 14 residues. CDR1 and CDR2 (germline): MNHNS, SASEGT. The CDR3 spells CASSPGTGVTEAFF. CDR3 nucleotides: TGTGCCAGCAGTCCCGGGACAGGGGTCACTGAAGCTTTCTTT.

This clonotype showed up many times. The CDR3 DNA reads TGTGCCAGCAGCACCACAGCGGGAGCCTACGAGCAGTACTTC. This sequence encodes CASSTTAGAYEQYF. The V gene is TRBV7-2, the J gene TRBJ2-7; 8 bases map to TRBD2. Per germline, CDR1 SGHTA and CDR2 FQGNSA. The trim removed 5 bases at V and 2 bases at J, leaving 5 bases unmatched. This CDR3 contains 14 residues.

This clonotype was seen repeatedly, ten times or more. J is TRBJ1-2 and V is TRBV6-1, with D uncertain. Deletions cut 7 bases from V and 8 bases from J, with 17 bases between. CDR3 length equals 13 residues. Germline CDR1 MNHNS, CDR2 SASEGT. The CDR3 sequence is CASILTGSSGYTF. CDR3 sequence (DNA): TGTGCCAGCATCTTGACTGGATCGTCGGGCTACACCTTC.

The chain employs TRBV27 and TRBJ1-5; D gene unclear. CDR1 and CDR2 from the germline V gene are MNHEY and SMNVEV (reference sequence). The V gene lost 4 bases and the J gene lost 7 bases, with 11 bases spanning the gap. This CDR3 region has 13 residues. The DNA for the CDR3 is TGTGCCAGCAGTTCCTCCCGAGGGCAGCCCCAGCATTTT. Residues: CASSSSRGQPQHF.

This clonotype was seen ten or more times. The chain is built from TRBV29-1 and TRBJ2-2, with TRBD2 identical over 7 bases. V gave up 2 bases and J gave up 6 bases; unmatched junction bases: 12. Germline assignment: CDR1 SQVTM and CDR2 ANQGSEA. This CDR3 contains 16 residues. CDR3 residues: CSVEMDRGVEAGELFF. The DNA of the CDR3 is TGCAGCGTTGAAATGGACCGGGGGGTGGAGGCCGGGGAGCTGTTTTTT.

This clonotype came up many times. This rearrangement joins TRBV6-2 or TRBV6-3 to TRBJ1-2; tentatively, D is TRBD1 (5 bases). Germline CDR1 and CDR2: MNHEY and SVGEGT. The CDR3 is made up of 14 amino acids. V lost 4 bases and J 4 bases, leaving 13 bases between the germline ends. The CDR3 loop reads CASSSQGAGYGYTF. In DNA form, the CDR3 reads TGTGCCAGCAGTTCGCAGGGAGCGGGCTATGGCTACACCTTC.

This clonotype showed up many times. The chain carries TRBV12-3 or TRBV12-4 and TRBJ2-5; TRBD2 aligns across 12 bases. V shed 7 bases, J shed 4 bases, and the junction held 4 bases outside the gene matches. This CDR3 has 14 amino acids. CDR3 sequence: CASNGLAGSETQYF. CDR3 nucleotides: TGTGCCAGCAACGGACTAGCGGGGTCAGAGACCCAGTACTTC.

This clonotype was counted ten times or more. This rearrangement joins TRBV19 to TRBJ2-5; D remains unclear. Trimming pared 4 bases from V and 2 bases from J, leaving 11 bases between. Looked up from germline, CDR1 is LNHDA and CDR2 is SQIVND (reference sequence). This CDR3 is 14 amino acids long. CDR3 nucleotide sequence: TGTGCCAGTAGTACCCGGGCAGTACAAGAGACCCAGTACTTC. It yields the protein CASSTRAVQETQYF.

This clonotype was seen a handful of times. This rearrangement joins TRBV20-1 to TRBJ1-6; the match to TRBD1 covers 12 bases. Germline V CDR1 and CDR2: DFQATT, SNEGSKA (reference sequence). The CDR3 has 15 residues. With 3 bases clipped from V and 8 bases from J, the junction kept 5 bases outside the gene matches. CDR3 amino acids: CSARPGTGGDSPLHF. For the CDR3, the DNA is TGCAGTGCTAGGCCCGGGACAGGGGGCGATTCACCCCTCCACTTT.

This chain links TRBV6-2 or TRBV6-3 with TRBJ1-3; D not resolved. V lost 2 bases and J lost 11, with 16 bases in between. Per the germline V gene, CDR1 is MNHEY and CDR2 is SVGEGT. CDR3 size: 14 residues. CDR3 sequence reads: CASSYANTGSAIYF. For the CDR3, the DNA is TGTGCCAGCAGTTACGCCAACACGGGAAGCGCCATATATTTT.

This clonotype was picked up many times. V is TRBV6-2 or TRBV6-3 and J is TRBJ2-2; D not resolved. From germline, CDR1 is MNHEY and CDR2 SVGEGT. The V end lost 7 bases, the J end lost 4 bases, and 16 bases lay between the germline ends. This CDR3 has 15 residues. The DNA of the CDR3 is TGTGCCAGCACCCCGTTCCGGGCCAGCACCGGGGAGCTGTTTTTT. It yields the protein CASTPFRASTGELFF.

In its sample, this clonotype was seen many times. The chain joins TRBV27 to TRBJ2-7; D not resolved. Germline CDR1 MNHEY, CDR2 SMNVEV (reference sequence). The CDR3 has 13 amino acids. Trimming took off 3 bases at V and 6 bases at J, with 12 bases between the two ends. CDR3 bases: TGTGCCAGCAGTTTTGGCCCCGGTACCGAGCAGTACTTC. It is translated as CASSFGPGTEQYF.

This clonotype was seen many times. The chain joins TRBV28 to TRBJ2-7; tentative D call: TRBD1 (6 bases). CDR3 length: 13 amino acids. V dropped 7 bases and J dropped 3 bases, with 13 bases sitting between them. CDR1 and CDR2 from the germline V gene are MDHEN and SYDVKM. In nucleotides, the CDR3 is TGTGCCAGCACAGGGGTTCGGGGCTACGAGCAGTACTTC. Amino acid sequence: CASTGVRGYEQYF.

At least ten counts were recorded for this clonotype. The chain is built from TRBV30 and TRBJ1-1; D uncertain. Trimming removed 1 base from V and 3 bases from J, with 9 bases in between. The CDR3 has 13 amino acids. Per the germline V gene, CDR1 is GTSNPN and CDR2 is SVGIG (reference sequence). The CDR3 is CAWSGVLDTEAFF. For the CDR3, the DNA is TGTGCCTGGAGTGGGGTATTGGACACTGAAGCTTTCTTT.

Ten or more counts support this clonotype. The V call is TRBV20-1, the J call TRBJ1-1; D unclear. CDR3 length: 12 residues. The V end lost 5 bases, the J end lost 1 base, and 8 bases lay between the germline ends. Germline CDR1 DFQATT, CDR2 SNEGSKA (reference sequence). CDR3 in amino acids: CSAQDRNTEAFF. The DNA of the CDR3 is TGCAGTGCTCAAGATCGGAACACTGAAGCTTTCTTT.

This clonotype has a handful of counts. The conserved closing phenylalanine or tryptophan is absent in this CDR3, likely reflecting a read error. The chain is built from TRBV12-3 or TRBV12-4 and TRBJ1-2; a possible D gene is TRBD1 (6 bases). V was shortened by 1 base and J by 7 bases, with 10 bases between the two germline ends. This CDR3 is 13 amino acids long. The CDR3 coding sequence is TGTGCCAGCAGTTTAGAAGGGGGTTCTGGCTACACCCTC. As protein: CASSLEGGSGYTL.

This clonotype came up many times. J is TRBJ2-6 and V is TRBV30; D is unclear. The CDR3 loop spans 15 amino acids. V was clipped by 4 bases and J by 4 bases, with 14 bases between them. The germline V gene has CDR1 GTSNPN and CDR2 SVGIG (reference sequence). This chain's CDR3 is CAWKVRRAGANVLTF. The CDR3 DNA sequence: TGTGCCTGGAAAGTGAGAAGGGCAGGGGCCAACGTCCTGACTTTC.

This clonotype was picked up many times. The chain has TRBV27 and TRBJ2-7; TRBD1 matches at 11 bases. V was clipped by 4 bases and J by 5 bases; unmatched bases: 4. The CDR3 has 14 amino acids. CDR1 is MNHEY and CDR2 is SMNVEV in the germline V gene (reference sequence). The CDR3 nucleotides are TGTGCCAGCAGTTCCGGGACAGGGGGAGACGAGCAGTACTTC. Translation gives CASSSGTGGDEQYF.

At least ten counts were recorded for this clonotype. The rearrangement links TRBV2 to TRBJ2-7; 10 nucleotides match TRBD2. The V and J ends lost 8 bases and 2 bases, in that order; junction bases with no gene match: 9. Germline V gene data show CDR1 as SNHLY and CDR2 as FYNNEI. The CDR3 is made up of 15 amino acids. CDR3 amino acids: CASAESGGVPYEQYF. DNA of the CDR3: TGTGCCAGCGCGGAGAGCGGGGGGGTGCCCTACGAGCAGTACTTC.

This clonotype was recorded many times. The V call is TRBV5-5, the J call TRBJ1-2; D is unclear. In germline, CDR1 is SGHKS, CDR2 YYEKEE (reference sequence). V gave up 0 bases and J gave up 6 bases, with 9 bases separating them. This CDR3 region has 13 residues. CDR3 protein: CASSLDMGNGYTF. CDR3 in DNA: TGTGCCAGCAGCTTGGACATGGGGAATGGCTACACCTTC.

The sample holds many counts of this clonotype. This chain uses TRBV13 with TRBJ1-2; D is undetermined. Germline CDR1 PRHDT, CDR2 FYEKMQ (reference sequence). Trimming removed 7 bases from V and 4 bases from J, with 13 bases in between. The CDR3 length is 13 residues. In DNA, the CDR3 is TGTGCCAGCACCGTCCGGGGTCCCTATGGCTACACCTTC. It encodes CASTVRGPYGYTF.

The chain links TRBV28 to TRBJ1-1, with a weak D call TRBD1 (5 bases). CDR1 and CDR2 from the germline V gene are MDHEN and SYDVKM. The ends were cut back, 4 bases at V and 6 bases at J, with 21 bases in the middle. The CDR3 covers 16 residues. CDR3 amino acids: CASSWDYGRGWAEAFF. The CDR3 nucleotides are TGTGCCAGCAGTTGGGATTATGGGAGGGGTTGGGCTGAAGCTTTCTTT.

Many counts were recorded for this clonotype. The chain employs TRBV11-2 and TRBJ2-2; no clear D gene. The germline V and J ends were trimmed by 2 bases and 0 bases, with 7 bases remaining between them. The length of the CDR3 is 15 residues. Germline-derived CDR1 and CDR2 are SGHAT and FQNNGV. The CDR3 sequence is CASSLLRANTGELFF. CDR3 nucleotide sequence: TGTGCCAGCAGCTTATTACGAGCGAACACCGGGGAGCTGTTTTTT.

The V call is TRBV6-2 or TRBV6-3, the J call TRBJ2-7, with 8 bases aligning to TRBD1. Trimming cost V 8 bases and J 6 bases; bases outside gene matches: 9. The CDR3 has 13 residues. Looked up from germline, CDR1 is MNHEY and CDR2 is SVGEGT. This chain's CDR3 is CASGWTGFREQYF. CDR3 bases: TGTGCCAGCGGATGGACAGGGTTTCGCGAGCAGTACTTC.